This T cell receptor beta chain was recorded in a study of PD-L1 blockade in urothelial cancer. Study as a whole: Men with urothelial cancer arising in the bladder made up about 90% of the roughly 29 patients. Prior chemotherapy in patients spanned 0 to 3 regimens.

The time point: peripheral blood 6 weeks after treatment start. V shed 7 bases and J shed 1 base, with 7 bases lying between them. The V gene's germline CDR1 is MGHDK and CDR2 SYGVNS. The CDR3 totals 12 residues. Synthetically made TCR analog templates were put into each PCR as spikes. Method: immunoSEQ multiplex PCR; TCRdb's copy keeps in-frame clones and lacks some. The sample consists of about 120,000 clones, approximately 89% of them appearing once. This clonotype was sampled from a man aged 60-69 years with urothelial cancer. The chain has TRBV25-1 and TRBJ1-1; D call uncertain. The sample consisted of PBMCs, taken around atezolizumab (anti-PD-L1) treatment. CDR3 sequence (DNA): TGTGCCAGCATGGCCCAGAACACTGAAGCTTTCTTT. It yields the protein CASMAQNTEAFF.